The 14 T cell receptor beta chains given below trace back to one sample, sequenced in a study of cytomegalovirus exposure and HLA in healthy donors. PCR employed 60 Vbeta and 13 Jbeta primers. Using immunoSEQ multiplex PCR, the repertoire was profiled, and TCRdb retains in-frame clones only, with some absent. The table has fewer than 250,000 clones, more than 75% seen once. The sample consisted of PBMCs. All receptors come from a human donor in good health.

The chain links TRBV6-5 to TRBJ2-5, with D tentatively TRBD1 (5 bases). The CDR3 is 12 amino acids. CDR1 and CDR2 (germline): MNHEY, SVGAGI. V lost 5 bases and J 5 bases, leaving 9 bases between the germline ends. CDR3 loop: CASSAKGETQYF. The CDR3 DNA is TGTGCCAGCAGTGCTAAGGGGGAGACCCAGTACTTC.

The chain has TRBV7-6 and TRBJ2-2; the D gene is possibly TRBD2 (5 bases). Germline CDR1 reads SGHVS; CDR2 reads FNYEAQ. Trimming took off 3 bases at V and 8 bases at J, with 10 bases between the two ends. The CDR3 loop spans 13 amino acids. CDR3 region: CASSFTGSGELFF. In nucleotides, the CDR3 is TGTGCCAGCAGCTTTACGGGGTCTGGGGAGCTGTTTTTT. Full variable domain (missing parts from reference TRBV7-6 and TRBJ2-2): GAGVSQSPRYKVTKRGQDVALRCDPISGHVSLYWYRQALGQGPEFLTYFNYEAQQDKSGLPNDRFSAERPEGSISTLTIQRTEQRDSAMYRCASSFTGSGELFFGEGSRLTVL.

J is TRBJ1-1 and V is TRBV9, with D uncertain. CDR1 is SGDLS, CDR2 YYNGEE, per germline. This CDR3 contains 14 residues. Trimming shortened V by 0 bases and J by 2 bases, and 8 bases separated the two germline ends. CDR3 protein: CASSVGVKNTEAFF. The DNA for the CDR3 is TGTGCCAGCAGCGTAGGTGTCAAAAACACTGAAGCTTTCTTT.

The chain combines TRBV5-8 with TRBJ1-2, with 9 nucleotides matching TRBD1. Germline-derived CDR1 and CDR2 are SGHTS and YDEGEE. Trimming took 4 bases from V and 3 from J; bases not matched to a gene: 4. There are 14 residues in the CDR3. For the CDR3, the DNA is TGTGCCAGCAGCCCGGGACAGGGCGACTATGGCTACACCTTC. Its translation is CASSPGQGDYGYTF.

The V and J genes are TRBV27 and TRBJ2-3, with no clear D. CDR3 length: 14 residues. V shed 5 bases and J shed 2 bases, with 11 bases lying between them. Germline CDR1 reads MNHEY; CDR2 reads SMNVEV (reference sequence). As DNA, the CDR3 is TGTGCCAGCAGTCCAGACTCTACCACAGATACGCAGTATTTT. Translated: CASSPDSTTDTQYF.

This rearrangement joins TRBV6-5 to TRBJ2-4, with TRBD1 identical over 7 bases. The germline gives CDR1 MNHEY, CDR2 SVGAGI. The CDR3 totals 15 residues. V was pared by 6 bases and J by 1 base, with 6 bases of the junction left unmatched. The DNA for the CDR3 is TGTGCCAGCAGCGACACACAGGGGGCCAAAAACATTCAGTACTTC. Translation gives CASSDTQGAKNIQYF.

CDR3 coding DNA: TGTGCCAGCAGTTCAGGGTCCGCAGATACGCAGTATTTT. Residues: CASSSGSADTQYF. The chain employs TRBV7-9 and TRBJ2-3, with D possibly TRBD1 on 5 matching bases. V lost 6 bases, J lost 4 bases, and 11 bases lay in between. From germline, CDR1 is SEHNR and CDR2 FQNEAQ (reference sequence). The CDR3 extends over 13 amino acids.

V gene TRBV7-9 combines with J gene TRBJ2-7; D is unclear. CDR3 length: 16 amino acids. Germline lookup yields CDR1 SEHNR and CDR2 FQNEAQ (reference sequence). Trimming pared 4 bases from V and 3 bases from J, leaving 19 bases between. CDR3 bases: TGTGCCAGCAGCTCCGCCCTGACCAGCGCAGACTACGAGCAGTACTTC. Translated: CASSSALTSADYEQYF. Full variable domain (outside the CDR3, taken from reference TRBV7-9 and TRBJ2-7): DTGVSQNPRHKITKRGQNVTFRCDPISEHNRLYWYRQTLGQGPEFLTYFQNEAQLEKSRLLSDRFSAERPKGSFSTLEIQRTEQGDSAMYLCASSSALTSADYEQYFGPGTRLTVT.

V gene TRBV7-2 combines with J gene TRBJ1-1, with D possibly matching TRBD1 (5 bases). Germline V gives CDR1 SGHTA, CDR2 FQGNSA. V gave up 5 bases and J gave up 2 bases, with 12 bases separating them. CDR3 size: 14 residues. The CDR3: CASSPHQGNTEAFF. The CDR3 region has the DNA TGTGCCAGCAGCCCCCATCAGGGAAACACTGAAGCTTTCTTT.

The chain couples TRBV6-5 to TRBJ1-3; D is uncertain. Trimming took off 7 bases at V and 2 bases at J, with 15 bases between the two ends. The CDR3 sequence is 15 residues long. The V gene's germline CDR1 is MNHEY and CDR2 SVGAGI. The CDR3 DNA reads TGTGCCAGCACCCAAAATACGGGAACTGGAAACACCATATATTTT. This translates into CASTQNTGTGNTIYF.

The rearrangement joins TRBV4-3 to TRBJ2-5; D perhaps matches TRBD1 (5 bases). The J call may be faulty, since TRBJ2-7 better matches the DNA end. Germline V gene lookup returns CDR1 LGHNA and CDR2 YSLEER. The CDR3 is made up of 16 amino acids. The CDR3 here is CASSQHPGSKYYEQYF. The CDR3 region has the DNA TGCGCCAGCAGCCAGCACCCAGGGTCTAAGTACTACGAGCAGTACTTC.

The genes are TRBV7-8 and TRBJ2-5; D is ambiguous. Germline CDR1 SGHVS, CDR2 FQNEAQ. The CDR3 consists of 14 residues. Trimming left V 1 base short and J 6 bases short, with 12 bases between. The CDR3 loop reads CASSLEVVVKTQYF. The CDR3 nucleotides read TGTGCCAGCAGCTTAGAAGTAGTTGTGAAGACCCAGTACTTC.

The J gene is TRBJ1-4, the V gene TRBV5-5; 8 nucleotides agree with TRBD1. The CDR3 extends over 12 amino acids. The germline gives CDR1 SGHKS, CDR2 YYEKEE (reference sequence). V trimming: 3 bases; J trimming: 17 bases; junction bases outside the gene matches: 9. The CDR3 loop is CASSWETGVGFF. In DNA, the CDR3 is TGTGCCAGCAGCTGGGAGACAGGGGTAGGATTTTTT.

A single count supports this clone. The rearrangement uses TRBV2 and TRBJ2-1; possibly TRBD2 for D (5 bases). Trimming left V 3 bases short and J 7 bases short, with 10 bases between. Looked up from germline, CDR1 is SNHLY and CDR2 is FYNNEI. This CDR3 has 13 amino acids. CDR3 in DNA: TGTGCCAGCAGTGAGTCGGGGTGGAATGAGCAGTTCTTC. Translated: CASSESGWNEQFF. The full variable domain, its missing parts supplied by reference TRBV2 and TRBJ2-1, is EPEVTQTPSHQVTQMGQEVILRCVPISNHLYFYWYRQILGQKVEFLVSFYNNEISEKSEIFDDQFSVERPDGSNFTLKIRSTKLEDSAMYFCASSESGWNEQFFGPGTRLTVL.